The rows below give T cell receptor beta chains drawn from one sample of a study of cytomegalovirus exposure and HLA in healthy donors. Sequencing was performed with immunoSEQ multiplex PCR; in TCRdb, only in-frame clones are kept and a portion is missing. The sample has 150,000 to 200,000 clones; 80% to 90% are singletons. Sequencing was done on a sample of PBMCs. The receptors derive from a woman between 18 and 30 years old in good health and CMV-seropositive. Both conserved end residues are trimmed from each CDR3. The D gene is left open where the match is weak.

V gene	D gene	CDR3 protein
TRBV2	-	ASKYDRISTDTQY
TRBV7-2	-	ASSLDPANYGYT
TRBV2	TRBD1	ASRSGGGNTIY
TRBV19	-	ASSIYRDYSGNTIY
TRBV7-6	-	ASSISRAPGELF
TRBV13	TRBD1	ASSVQGEGNQPQH
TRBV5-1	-	ASSLDSGDEAF
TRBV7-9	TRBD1	ASSPIPGQGFPPLH
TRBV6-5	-	ASRHLQGELF
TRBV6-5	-	ASRSQNNEQF
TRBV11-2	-	ASSFKRGFNEQF
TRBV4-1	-	ASSQIQGNNSPLH
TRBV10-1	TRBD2	ASSESSAAGFSTDTQY
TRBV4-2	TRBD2	ASSARGSNEQF
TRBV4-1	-	ASSQVDSGNQPQH
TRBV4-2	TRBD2	ASSPTAGGGRETQY
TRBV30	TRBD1	AWTQDAGGLNTEAF
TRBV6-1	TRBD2	ASSEAQLGGGNEQF
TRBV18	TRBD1	ASSPAGQGDYGYT
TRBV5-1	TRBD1	ASSSQTGLGYT
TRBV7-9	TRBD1	ANSFAGTGGFNQPQH
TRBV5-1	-	ASSLVPNSYEQY
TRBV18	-	ASSPRGRETQY
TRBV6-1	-	ASSPGHPDDTIY
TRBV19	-	ASSMFGRGSVSNQPQH
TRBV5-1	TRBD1	ASSQRRTGNAEQF
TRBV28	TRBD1	ASRPAGGETEAF
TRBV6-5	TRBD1	ASSYSQQGDIQY
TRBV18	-	ASSTPRGSNEQF
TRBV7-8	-	ASSAVQDRQETQY
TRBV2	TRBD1	ASSGQGENIQY
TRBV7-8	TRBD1	ASSSTGVRGQPQH
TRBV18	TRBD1	ASSGGQGGHNSPLH
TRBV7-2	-	ASSLVAPPVTEAF
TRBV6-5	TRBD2	ASSYALAGVGNEQF
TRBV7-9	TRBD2	ASKEERGGPQTQY
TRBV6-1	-	ASSETVGSTSSYNSPLH
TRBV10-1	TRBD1	ASSKPPGTGKRLTNEKLF
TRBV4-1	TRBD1	ASSPRGQGSDTGELF
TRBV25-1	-	ASRRQHREAATYEQY
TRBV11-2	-	ASSSTQTPYEQY
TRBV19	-	ASSIPRDNYGYT
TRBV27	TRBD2	ASSPLGAGGPTDTQY
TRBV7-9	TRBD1	ASSLYGLLGTGTEAF
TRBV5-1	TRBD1	ASTDRDEQY
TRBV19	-	ASSMGRHAGQPQH
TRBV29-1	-	SVVRRHNEQF
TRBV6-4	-	ASSDSEGGGGPDTQY
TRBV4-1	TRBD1	ASSQSGGYGETQY
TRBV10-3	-	AISESQDNYGYT
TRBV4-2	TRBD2	ASSQEGLAGGIINEQF
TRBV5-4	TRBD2	ASSLGLAGEGDTQY
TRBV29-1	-	SVEPEGYT
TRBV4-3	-	ASSRTSMNTEAF